This record concerns one T cell receptor beta chain sequence. Its cognate antigen has yet to be identified. No much larger clone exists at a distance of one base, and base qualities are not known. Sequenced using an Illumina HiSeq 2500. First-strand cDNA was synthesized with Superscript III and a set of TRAV- and TRBV-specific primers, covering both TCRalpha and TCRbeta chains. A roughly 20-cycle PCR with Phusion amplified the TCRs, pairing a constant-region primer with the adapter that was attached to the V primers. Isolated mRNA was amplified with the MessageAmp II aRNA Amplification Kit, using a 16-hour in vitro transcription at 37°C. mRNA for TCR sequencing was isolated with the Dynabeads mRNA DIRECT Purification Kit. Indexed Illumina adapters were added in a second Phusion PCR of 25 cycles, after which AMPure XP beads were used to purify the products. The paper's data handling went like this. Custom Perl scripts were used to pool TCR sequences that encoded the same protein, to remove out-of-frame sequences, and to calculate the abundance of each clonotype. Any TCR sequence supported by only a single read was excluded from analysis. Repertoire metrics included Shannon entropy, Gini index, clonality, richness, and frequency of TCRs shared between repertoires. Through fastp at Q25 and MiXCR, TCRdb rebuilt clones from the public reads, retaining in-frame beta chains. When rows share a CDR3 protein, they turn into one entry using the most common DNA and genes. The V and J calls, along with clone size, are taken from TCRdb and not from the paper's own processing. The sample contains under 110,000 distinct CDR3 sequences, about 20% of them found a single time. In total, the top ten clones hold about 4% of the sample.

The data were taken from a study of low-dose radiotherapy and immunotherapy resistance in tumors (dated by TCRdb to between 2021 and 2022). About the study as a whole: In Cohort 1, each fraction delivered 0.5 Gy every 2 weeks, and the prescribed total PTV dose was 6.5 Gy. In Cohort 2, 1 Gy per fraction was delivered every two weeks, for a total of 13 Gy over 26 weeks. Patients were given nivolumab as a 240 mg flat dose every two weeks and ipilimumab at 1 mg/kg every six weeks, with both drugs delivered intravenously. Intravenous cyclophosphamide at 200 mg/m2 was administered every two weeks, one day ahead of each radiation and immunotherapy administration. Starting on cycle 1 day 1, patients took 300 mg of aspirin by mouth once a day for four cycles. Randomization of trial participants into treatment groups was not performed. Eight patients were included in the translational analysis: three from the first dose cohort and the first five from the second dose cohort.

CDR1 is given as LNHDA and CDR2 as SQIVND, both from the germline V gene (reference sequence). From its cysteine to its phenylalanine, the CDR3 spans 13 amino acids. Kept here is only the CDR3 DNA, which spans 39 bases and is read in frame from base 1. V loses 4 bases, J loses 5 bases, and the germline ends lie 9 bases apart. Reading the label with the study, this specimen's time point is: after trial treatment. The intended sense of this specimen's treatment or condition label: LDRT plus nivolumab, ipilimumab, low-dose cyclophosphamide and aspirin (RACIN trial). Donors were enrolled in RACIN, a single-arm phase I dose-escalation trial in which nivolumab, ipilimumab, aspirin, low-dose cyclophosphamide and low-dose radiotherapy were combined. Patients with advanced, TIL-negative solid tumors were considered eligible.

In this chain, TRBV19 is recombined with TRBJ1-5, with no reliable assignment of the D segment. The source was PBMCs, collected after low-dose radiotherapy plus immunotherapy. This TCR was sampled from a male donor with prostate cancer. The CDR3 in this case is CASSTYSDQPQHF. At the DNA level, the sequence is TGTGCCAGTAGTACCTACAGCGATCAGCCCCAGCATTTT. Outside the CDR3, residues come from the reference TRBV19 and TRBJ1-5 proteins, so the full variable domain is: DGGITQSPKYLFRKEGQNVTLSCEQNLNHDAMYWYRQDPGQGLRLIYYSQIVNDFQKGDIAEGYSVSREKKESFPLTVTSAQKNPTAFYLCASSTYSDQPQHFGDGTRLSIL.